The 14 T cell receptor beta chains listed next were all sequenced from one sample in a study of graft-versus-host responses after intestinal transplantation. Their antigens are not known. Clones were read by immunoSEQ multiplex PCR, and TCRdb kept only the in-frame ones, dropping some. The table records 80,000 to 100,000 clones, 91% of them present only once. The source was unstimulated CD4+ T cells sorted from spleen or lymph node cells, collected before transplant. The receptors here all came from a human donor who was the organ donor for an intestinal transplant.

The rearrangement joins TRBV4-2 to TRBJ2-7, with TRBD1 matching 9 bases. CDR1 is LGHNA, CDR2 YNFKEQ, per germline. With 0 bases clipped from V and 5 bases from J, the junction kept 5 bases outside the gene matches. CDR3 length equals 15 residues. The CDR3 sequence: CASSQEWGQGDEQYF. DNA of the CDR3: TGTGCCAGCAGCCAAGAATGGGGACAGGGCGACGAGCAGTACTTC.

The V and J genes are TRBV28 and TRBJ1-3; TRBD1 is a possible D gene (5 bases). CDR1 is MDHEN, CDR2 SYDVKM, per germline. V was pared by 7 bases and J by 4 bases, with 17 bases between. The CDR3 length is 15 residues. The chain's CDR3 is CASNPRPGPGNTIYF. Here the CDR3 DNA reads TGTGCCAGCAATCCCCGTCCAGGGCCCGGAAACACCATATATTTT.

The chain carries TRBV30 and TRBJ2-5; possibly TRBD1 for D (5 bases). The end of the DNA aligns better with TRBJ2-7, so the J call may be wrong. Germline V lookup: CDR1 GTSNPN, CDR2 SVGIG (reference sequence). This CDR3 region has 14 residues. DNA of the CDR3: TGTGCCTGGAGTAGGGGTGGAAGTACCTACGAGCAGTACTTC. Translated: CAWSRGGSTYEQYF.

The chain has TRBV30 and TRBJ2-1; 11 positions match TRBD2. Trimming took 4 bases from V and 9 from J; bases not matched to a gene: 8. The CDR3 consists of 14 residues. Germline V gives CDR1 GTSNPN, CDR2 SVGIG (reference sequence). The CDR3 spells CAWNQGLAVGEQFF. The CDR3 region has the DNA TGTGCCTGGAATCAGGGACTAGCGGTTGGTGAGCAGTTCTTC.

The chain has TRBV6-5 and TRBJ2-3, with a tentative D call TRBD2 (6 bases). V was shortened by 7 bases and J by 5 bases, with 19 bases between the two germline ends. The germline gives CDR1 MNHEY, CDR2 SVGAGI. The CDR3 sequence is 15 residues long. This CDR3 is CASTDGRSGGDTQYF. CDR3 DNA: TGTGCCAGCACCGACGGGCGCTCCGGGGGAGATACGCAGTATTTT.

The chain links TRBV19 to TRBJ2-7; tentative D call: TRBD1 (6 bases). This CDR3 has 13 amino acids. With 5 bases removed from V and 1 base from J, the gap between germline ends came to 9 bases. Germline CDR1 and CDR2: LNHDA and SQIVND (reference sequence). The CDR3: CASSSDRSYEQYF. CDR3 DNA: TGTGCCAGTAGTTCGGACAGATCCTACGAGCAGTACTTC.

The rearrangement links TRBV6-1 to TRBJ2-1; no clear D gene. Germline V lookup: CDR1 MNHNS, CDR2 SASEGT. Trimming took off 3 bases at V and 0 bases at J, with 9 bases between the two ends. This CDR3 region has 15 residues. The CDR3 DNA is TGTGCCAGCAGTGATCGGTCGCACTCCTACAATGAGCAGTTCTTC. Translated: CASSDRSHSYNEQFF.

The genes are TRBV5-6 and TRBJ2-5; the match to TRBD2 covers 10 bases. The length of the CDR3 is 15 residues. The V gene's germline CDR1 is SGHDT and CDR2 YYEEEE. The junction had 2 bases not matched to a gene; V was cut back by 1 base and J by 2 bases. CDR3 nucleotides: TGTGCCAGCAGCTTGCTTAGCGGGGGGCAAGAGACCCAGTACTTC. This encodes CASSLLSGGQETQYF. Full variable domain (outside the CDR3, taken from reference TRBV5-6 and TRBJ2-5): DAGVTQSPTHLIKTRGQQVTLRCSPKSGHDTVSWYQQALGQGPQFIFQYYEEEERQRGNFPDRFSGHQFPNYSSELNVNALLLGDSALYLCASSLLSGGQETQYFGPGTRLLVL.

This clone has only a few counts. This chain connects TRBV5-5 to TRBJ1-3; D might be TRBD1 (6 bases). The CDR3 loop spans 14 amino acids. Between the trimmed V and J ends, which lost 1 base and 3 bases, there was a span of 8 bases. CDR1 SGHKS and CDR2 YYEKEE come from the germline V gene (reference sequence). CDR3 amino acids: CASSLQGYGNTIYF. The CDR3 bases are TGTGCCAGCAGCTTGCAGGGGTATGGAAACACCATATATTTT.

The chain employs TRBV29-1 and TRBJ2-3; possibly TRBD1 for D (6 bases). Germline V CDR1 and CDR2: SQVTM, ANQGSEA. The CDR3 loop spans 13 amino acids. V gave up 7 bases and J gave up 2 bases, with 13 bases separating them. For the CDR3, the DNA is TGCAGCGCCCGGACAGAGTTCACAGATACGCAGTATTTT. Translation gives CSARTEFTDTQYF.

CDR3 residues: CASSYSGARSLGYTF. CDR3 bases: TGTGCCAGCAGTTACTCGGGGGCCAGATCCTTGGGCTACACCTTC. The chain joins TRBV6-6 to TRBJ1-2; weak D call: TRBD1 (6 bases). Per the germline V gene, CDR1 is MNHNY and CDR2 is SVGAGI (reference sequence). V was shortened by 0 bases and J by 8 bases, with 16 bases between the two germline ends. The CDR3 consists of 15 residues.

This clone was observed a single time. The chain carries TRBV28 and TRBJ2-7; D might be TRBD2 (6 bases). The length of the CDR3 is 13 residues. V gave up 3 bases and J gave up 0 bases, with 6 bases separating them. Per germline, CDR1 MDHEN and CDR2 SYDVKM. The CDR3 bases are TGTGCCAGCAGTTTGGGGGGCTCCTACGAGCAGTACTTC. Its translation is CASSLGGSYEQYF.

The rearrangement uses TRBV7-8 and TRBJ1-2, with a tentative D call TRBD1 (6 bases). The CDR3 covers 15 residues. The germline gives CDR1 SGHVS, CDR2 FQNEAQ. V gave up 6 bases and J gave up 0 bases, with 14 bases separating them. CDR3 bases: TGTGCCAGCAGTTTCCGGACAGATCCTAACTATGGCTACACCTTC. Protein product: CASSFRTDPNYGYTF.

Only a few counts were recorded for this clone. V gene TRBV19 combines with J gene TRBJ1-1; 8 bases fit TRBD1. CDR1 and CDR2 (germline): LNHDA, SQIVND (reference sequence). Losses at the gene ends were 5 bases for V and 4 bases for J; bases not matched to a gene: 6. The CDR3 length is 14 residues. CDR3 region: CASSLRTGSTEAFF. In DNA, the CDR3 is TGTGCCAGTAGTCTCCGGACAGGGAGCACTGAAGCTTTCTTT.